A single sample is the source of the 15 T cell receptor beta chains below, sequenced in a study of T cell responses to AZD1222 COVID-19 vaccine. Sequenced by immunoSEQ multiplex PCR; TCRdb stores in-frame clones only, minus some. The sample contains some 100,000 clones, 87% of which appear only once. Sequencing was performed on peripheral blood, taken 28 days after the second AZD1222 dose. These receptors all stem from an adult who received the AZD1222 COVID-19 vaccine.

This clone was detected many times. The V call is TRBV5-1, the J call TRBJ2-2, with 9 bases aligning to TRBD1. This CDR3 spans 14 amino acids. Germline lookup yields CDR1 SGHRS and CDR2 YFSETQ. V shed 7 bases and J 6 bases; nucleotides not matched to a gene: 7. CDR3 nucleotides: TGCGCCAGCGCGACAGGGGGTCATCCCGGGGAGCTGTTTTTT. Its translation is CASATGGHPGELFF.

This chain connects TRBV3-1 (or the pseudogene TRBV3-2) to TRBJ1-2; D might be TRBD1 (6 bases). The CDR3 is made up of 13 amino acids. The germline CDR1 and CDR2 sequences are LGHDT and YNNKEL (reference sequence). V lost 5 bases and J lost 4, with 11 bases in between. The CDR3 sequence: CASSTTGPYGYTF. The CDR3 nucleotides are TGTGCCAGCAGCACGACAGGTCCCTATGGCTACACCTTC.

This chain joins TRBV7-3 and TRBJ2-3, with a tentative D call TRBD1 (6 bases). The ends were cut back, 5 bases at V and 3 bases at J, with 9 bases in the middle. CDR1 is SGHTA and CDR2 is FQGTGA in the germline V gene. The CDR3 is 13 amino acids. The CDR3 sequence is CASSRQVTDTQYF. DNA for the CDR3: TGTGCCAGCAGCCGACAGGTTACAGATACGCAGTATTTT.

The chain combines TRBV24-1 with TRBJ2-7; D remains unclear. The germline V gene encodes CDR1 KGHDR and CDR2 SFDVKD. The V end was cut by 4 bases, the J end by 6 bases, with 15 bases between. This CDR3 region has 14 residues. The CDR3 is CATSDGLGEREQYF. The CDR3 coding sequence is TGTGCCACCAGTGACGGTCTAGGAGAACGCGAGCAGTACTTC.

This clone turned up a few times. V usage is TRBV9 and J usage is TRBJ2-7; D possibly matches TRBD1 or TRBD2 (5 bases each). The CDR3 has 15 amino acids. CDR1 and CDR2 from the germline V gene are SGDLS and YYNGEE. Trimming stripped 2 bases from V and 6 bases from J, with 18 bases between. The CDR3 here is CASSVFSSRGGEQYF. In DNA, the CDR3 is TGTGCCAGCAGCGTCTTTAGCAGCCGTGGGGGCGAGCAGTACTTC.

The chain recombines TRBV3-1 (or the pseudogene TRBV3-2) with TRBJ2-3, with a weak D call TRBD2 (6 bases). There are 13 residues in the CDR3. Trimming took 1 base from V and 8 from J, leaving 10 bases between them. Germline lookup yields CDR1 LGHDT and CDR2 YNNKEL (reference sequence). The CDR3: CASSQGGRSTQYF. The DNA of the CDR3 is TGTGCCAGCAGCCAAGGAGGGAGGAGTACGCAGTATTTT.

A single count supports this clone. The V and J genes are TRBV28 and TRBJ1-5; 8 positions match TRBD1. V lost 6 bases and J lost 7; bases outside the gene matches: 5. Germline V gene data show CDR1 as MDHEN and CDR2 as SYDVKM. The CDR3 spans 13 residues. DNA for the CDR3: TGTGCCAGCAGACACAGGGGGGGACAGCCCCAGCATTTT. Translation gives CASRHRGGQPQHF.

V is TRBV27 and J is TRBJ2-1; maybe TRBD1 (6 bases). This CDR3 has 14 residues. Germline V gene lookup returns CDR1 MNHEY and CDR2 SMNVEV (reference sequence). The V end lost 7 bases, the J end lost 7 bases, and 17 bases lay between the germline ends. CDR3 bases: TGTGCCAGCACCACAGGGAGATTTGTGAATGAGCAGTTCTTC. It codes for CASTTGRFVNEQFF.

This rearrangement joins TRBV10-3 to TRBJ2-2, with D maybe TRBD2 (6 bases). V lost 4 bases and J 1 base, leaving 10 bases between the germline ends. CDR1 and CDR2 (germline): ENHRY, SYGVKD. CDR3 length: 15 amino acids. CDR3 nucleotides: TGTGCCATCAGTGGGAGGGAGAAGAACACCGGGGAGCTGTTTTTT. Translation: CAISGREKNTGELFF.

CDR3 nucleotide sequence: TGTGCCATCAGTGAGTCTGAGGGTCAGCCCCAGCATTTT. It translates to CAISESEGQPQHF. The rearrangement joins TRBV10-3 to TRBJ1-5; D call uncertain. Trimming took 0 bases from V and 6 from J, leaving 6 bases between them. Looked up from germline, CDR1 is ENHRY and CDR2 is SYGVKD. CDR3 length: 13 residues.

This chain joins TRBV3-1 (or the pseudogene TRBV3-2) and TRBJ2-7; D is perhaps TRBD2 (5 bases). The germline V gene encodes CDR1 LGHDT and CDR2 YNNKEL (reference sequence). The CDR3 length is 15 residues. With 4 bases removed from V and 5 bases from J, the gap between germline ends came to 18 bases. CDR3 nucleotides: TGTGCCAGCAGCCCTCCCCTGACAACTAGGGACGAGCAGTACTTC. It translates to CASSPPLTTRDEQYF.

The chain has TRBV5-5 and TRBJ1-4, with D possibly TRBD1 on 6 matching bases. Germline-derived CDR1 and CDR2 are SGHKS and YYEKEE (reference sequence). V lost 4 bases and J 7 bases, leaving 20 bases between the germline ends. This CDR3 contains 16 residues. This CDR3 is CASSPTGAGVSEKLFF. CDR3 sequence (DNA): TGTGCCAGCAGCCCAACGGGAGCAGGGGTTAGTGAAAAACTGTTTTTT.

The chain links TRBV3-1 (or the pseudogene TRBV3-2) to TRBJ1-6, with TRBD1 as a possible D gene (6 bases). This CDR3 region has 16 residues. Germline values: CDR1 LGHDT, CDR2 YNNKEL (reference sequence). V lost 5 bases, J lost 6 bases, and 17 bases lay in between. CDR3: CASSKSYREPNSPLHF. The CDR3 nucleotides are TGTGCCAGCAGCAAAAGTTACAGGGAACCTAATTCACCCCTCCACTTT.

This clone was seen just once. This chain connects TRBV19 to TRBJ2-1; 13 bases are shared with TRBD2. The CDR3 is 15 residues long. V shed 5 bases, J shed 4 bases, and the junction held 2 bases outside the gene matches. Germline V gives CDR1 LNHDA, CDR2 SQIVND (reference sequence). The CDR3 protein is CASSGGLAGYNEQFF. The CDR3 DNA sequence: TGTGCCAGTAGTGGGGGACTAGCGGGGTACAATGAGCAGTTCTTC.

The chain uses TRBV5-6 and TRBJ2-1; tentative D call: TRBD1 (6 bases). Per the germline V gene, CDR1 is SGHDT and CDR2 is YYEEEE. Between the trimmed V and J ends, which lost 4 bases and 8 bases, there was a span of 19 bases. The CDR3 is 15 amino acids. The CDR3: CASSRGQSTGDEQFF. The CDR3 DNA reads TGTGCCAGCAGCCGCGGACAGTCCACTGGGGATGAGCAGTTCTTC.